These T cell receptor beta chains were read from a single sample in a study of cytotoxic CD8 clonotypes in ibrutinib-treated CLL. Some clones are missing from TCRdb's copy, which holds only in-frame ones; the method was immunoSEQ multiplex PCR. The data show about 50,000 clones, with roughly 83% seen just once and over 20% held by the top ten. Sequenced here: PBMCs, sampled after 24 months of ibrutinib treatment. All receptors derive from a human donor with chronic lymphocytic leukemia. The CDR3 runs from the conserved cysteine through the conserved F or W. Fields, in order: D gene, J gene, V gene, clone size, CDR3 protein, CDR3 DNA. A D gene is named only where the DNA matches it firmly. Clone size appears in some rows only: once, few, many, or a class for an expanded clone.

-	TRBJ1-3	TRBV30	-	CAWSPGGTGNTIYF	TGTGCCTGGAGTCCGGGGGGCACGGGAAACACCATATATTTT
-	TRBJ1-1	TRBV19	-	CASSGGRGVMNTEAFF	TGTGCCAGTAGTGGGGGCAGGGGCGTCATGAACACTGAAGCTTTCTTT
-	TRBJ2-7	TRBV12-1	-	CASPHRAPYEQYF	TGTGCCAGCCCCCACAGGGCACCCTACGAGCAGTACTTC
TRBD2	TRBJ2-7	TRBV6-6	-	CASRHLSGGTYEQYF	TGTGCCAGCAGACACCTTAGCGGGGGAACCTACGAGCAGTACTTC
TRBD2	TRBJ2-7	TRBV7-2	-	CASGAGELEQYF	TGTGCCAGCGGTGCGGGAGAGCTCGAGCAGTACTTC
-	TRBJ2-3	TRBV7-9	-	CASSLAGVPLREDTQYF	TGTGCCAGCAGCTTAGCGGGAGTTCCCCTCAGGGAAGATACGCAGTATTTT
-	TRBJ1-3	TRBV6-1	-	CASSDWGRLGNTIYF	TGTGCCAGCAGTGATTGGGGAAGGCTTGGAAACACCATATATTTT
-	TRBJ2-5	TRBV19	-	CASSMGGGLETQYF	TGTGCCAGTAGTATGGGGGGCGGGCTAGAGACCCAGTACTTC
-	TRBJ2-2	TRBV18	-	CASSPGVNTGELFF	TGTGCCAGCTCACCGGGAGTGAACACCGGGGAGCTGTTTTTT
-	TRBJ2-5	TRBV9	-	CASSPEGGLLETQYF	TGTGCCAGCAGCCCCGAGGGGGGGCTTTTAGAGACCCAGTACTTC
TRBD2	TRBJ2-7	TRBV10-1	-	CASSESLAGESHEQYF	TGCGCCAGCAGTGAGTCCCTAGCGGGAGAGTCCCACGAGCAGTACTTC
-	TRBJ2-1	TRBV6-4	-	CASSDSRRAEQFF	TGTGCCAGCAGTGACTCGAGGCGGGCTGAGCAGTTCTTC
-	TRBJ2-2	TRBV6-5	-	CASSQRRTGELFF	TGTGCCAGCAGTCAGCGAAGAACCGGGGAGCTGTTTTTT
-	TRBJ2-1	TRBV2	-	CASRPTSSYNEQFF	TGTGCCAGCAGGCCTACCAGCTCCTACAATGAGCAGTTCTTC
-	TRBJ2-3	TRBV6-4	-	CASSERVTDTQYF	TGTGCCAGCAGTGAGCGGGTCACAGATACGCAGTATTTT
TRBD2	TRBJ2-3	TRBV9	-	CASSPRGLAGGGSTDTQYF	TGTGCCAGCAGCCCTAGGGGACTAGCGGGAGGGGGTAGCACAGATACGCAGTATTTT
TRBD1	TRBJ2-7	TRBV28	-	CASSTGQGRHEQYF	TGTGCCAGCAGCACAGGACAGGGTCGCCACGAGCAGTACTTC
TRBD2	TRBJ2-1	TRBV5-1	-	CASSPSGGTYNEQFF	TGCGCCAGCAGCCCTAGCGGGGGGACCTACAATGAGCAGTTCTTC
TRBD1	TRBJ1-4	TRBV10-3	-	CAIRRQGADEKLFF	TGTGCCATCAGGAGACAGGGAGCGGATGAAAAACTGTTTTTT
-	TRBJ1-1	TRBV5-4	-	CASSPGQLMNTEAFF	TGTGCCAGCAGCCCCGGACAGCTCATGAACACTGAAGCTTTCTTT
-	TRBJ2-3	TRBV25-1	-	CASSGPATDTQYF	TGTGCCAGCAGTGGTCCAGCGACAGATACGCAGTATTTT
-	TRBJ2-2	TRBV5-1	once	CASSSTGELFF	TGCGCCAGCAGCTCCACCGGGGAGCTGTTTTTT
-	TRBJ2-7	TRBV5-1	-	CASTVSGIQGEQYF	TGCGCCAGCACCGTCAGCGGGATACAGGGGGAGCAGTACTTC
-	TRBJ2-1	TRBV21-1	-	CASSKGQGRFF	TGTGCCAGCAGCAAGGGGCAGGGTAGGTTCTTC
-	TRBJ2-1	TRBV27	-	CASSLSGSSYNEQFF	TGTGCCAGCAGTTTAAGTGGGAGCTCCTACAATGAGCAGTTCTTC
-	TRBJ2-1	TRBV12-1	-	CASSFAAGTRRGNEQFF	-
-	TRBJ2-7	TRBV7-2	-	CASSPVRAEQYF	TGTGCCAGCAGCCCGGTTAGGGCCGAGCAGTACTTC
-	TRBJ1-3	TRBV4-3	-	CASSQGHYSGNTIYF	TGCGCCAGCAGCCAAGGACACTACTCTGGAAACACCATATATTTT
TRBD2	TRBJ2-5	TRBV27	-	CASTPRSGTLQETQYF	TGTGCCAGCACTCCGAGGAGCGGGACCCTTCAAGAGACCCAGTACTTC
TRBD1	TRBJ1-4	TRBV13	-	CASSLGPGQGGKEKLFF	TGTGCCAGCAGCTTAGGCCCCGGACAGGGAGGGAAGGAAAAACTGTTTTTT
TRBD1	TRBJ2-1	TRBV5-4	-	CASSLNRGGFYNEQFF	TGTGCCAGCAGCCTAAACAGGGGTGGATTCTACAATGAGCAGTTCTTC
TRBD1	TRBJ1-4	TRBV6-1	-	CASSGYGTVDEKLFF	TGTGCCAGCAGTGGATATGGGACAGTTGATGAAAAACTGTTTTTT
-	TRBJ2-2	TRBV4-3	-	CASSQVGWGTGELFF	TGCGCCAGCAGCCAAGTGGGGTGGGGCACCGGGGAGCTGTTTTTT
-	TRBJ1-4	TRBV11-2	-	CASSPSPSEKLFF	TGTGCCAGCAGCCCCAGCCCGTCTGAAAAACTGTTTTTT
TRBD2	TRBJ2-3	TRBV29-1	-	CSGVNLAGGTDTQYF	TGCAGCGGAGTTAATTTAGCGGGAGGAACAGATACGCAGTATTTT
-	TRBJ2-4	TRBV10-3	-	CAISESVVLLAKNIQYF	TGTGCCATCAGTGAGTCGGTAGTCCTTTTAGCCAAAAACATTCAGTACTTC
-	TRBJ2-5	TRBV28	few	CASRIGGVQTQYF	TGTGCCAGCAGAATCGGGGGCGTTCAGACCCAGTACTTC
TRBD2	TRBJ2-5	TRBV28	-	CATGTSRRSRETQYF	TGTGCCACCGGGACTAGCCGCCGAAGTAGAGAGACCCAGTACTTC
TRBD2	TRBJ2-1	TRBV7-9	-	CASSFPGLGNRGNEQFF	TGTGCCAGCAGCTTCCCGGGACTAGGAAATCGGGGCAATGAGCAGTTCTTC
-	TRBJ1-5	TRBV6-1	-	CASSERVSNQPQHF	TGTGCCAGCAGTGAAAGGGTTAGCAATCAGCCCCAGCATTTT
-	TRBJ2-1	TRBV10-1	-	CASSELGKSANEQFF	TGCGCCAGCAGTGAATTGGGGAAAAGCGCCAATGAGCAGTTCTTC
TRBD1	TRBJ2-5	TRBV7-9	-	CASSLRTGQGETQYF	TGTGCCAGCAGCTTAAGGACAGGTCAGGGCGAGACCCAGTACTTC